These T cell receptor beta chains were read from a single sample in a study of T cells in Graves' hyperthyroidism and ophthalmopathy. One entry per CDR3 protein, called by TCRdb with MiXCR from the multiplex PCR reads. Found here are under 400,000 distinct CDR3 sequences, just under 25% of them singletons; the top ten hold about 70%. The specimen was blood. These TCRs come from a man aged 45-65 years with Graves' hyperthyroidism. Each CDR3 is given with its conserved first and last residue. D genes are given only for firm matches. Some rows have no size entry. The others give once, few or many, or a class for an expanded clone.

j_call cdr3_length v_call clone_size d_call cdr3_aa cdr3_nt
TRBJ1-2 13 TRBV9 . . CASSVAPGHGYTF TGTGCCAGCAGCGTAGCCCCAGGGCACGGCTACACCTTC
TRBJ1-3 15 TRBV11-2 . TRBD1 CASSSSTGGLNTIYF TGTGCCAGCAGCTCCTCGACAGGGGGCCTAAACACCATATATTTT
TRBJ1-6 14 TRBV3-1 many . CASSYEAGNSPLHF TGTGCCAGCAGCTACGAAGCGGGTAATTCACCCCTCCACTTT
TRBJ2-1 13 TRBV7-3 . . CASSSIPFNEQFF TGTGCCAGCAGCTCCATACCCTTCAATGAGCAGTTCTTC
TRBJ2-1 11 TRBV27 many . CASTRYNEQFF TGTGCCAGCACCAGGTACAATGAGCAGTTCTTC
TRBJ1-1 13 TRBV7-9 few . CASRPGPNTEAFF TGTGCCAGCAGGCCTGGACCGAACACTGAAGCTTTCTTT
TRBJ2-7 16 TRBV7-9 . TRBD2 CASSHPVAGADYEQYF TGTGCCAGCAGCCACCCGGTAGCGGGAGCTGACTACGAGCAGTACTTC
TRBJ2-3 14 TRBV12-3/TRBV12-4 many TRBD2 CATSLAGATDTQYF TGTGCCACTTCACTAGCGGGAGCCACAGATACGCAGTATTTT
TRBJ1-1 12 TRBV20-1 . . CSARALAAEAFF TGCAGTGCTAGGGCTTTAGCAGCTGAAGCTTTCTTT
TRBJ2-1 11 TRBV24-1 . . CATSDLYEQFF TGTGCCACCAGTGATTTGTATGAGCAGTTCTTC
TRBJ2-7 12 TRBV19 . TRBD1 CASRGTGDEQYF TGTGCCAGTAGGGGGACAGGGGACGAGCAGTACTTC
TRBJ2-7 12 TRBV2 many . CASRVSSYEQYF TGTGCCAGCAGGGTCAGCTCCTACGAGCAGTACTTC
TRBJ1-2 12 TRBV30 . TRBD1 CAWTGGMYGYTF TGTGCCTGGACAGGGGGAATGTATGGCTACACCTTC
TRBJ1-2 17 TRBV6-1 . . CASNQDGGGTTNYGYTF TGTGCCAGCAACCAAGACGGGGGGGGGACAACTAACTATGGCTACACCTTC
TRBJ2-1 16 TRBV20-1 few TRBD2 CSARKGLAGVYGEQFF TGCAGTGCTAGAAAGGGCCTAGCGGGAGTTTATGGTGAGCAGTTCTTC
TRBJ2-7 16 TRBV9 . . CASSANRAGDPYEQYF TGTGCCAGCAGCGCTAACAGGGCAGGAGACCCCTACGAGCAGTACTTC
TRBJ1-1 14 TRBV20-1 many TRBD1 CSATGQGGNTEAFF TGCAGTGCTACAGGACAGGGGGGGAACACTGAAGCTTTCTTT
TRBJ2-3 13 TRBV2 . . CASSPLAADTQYF TGTGCCAGCAGTCCATTAGCAGCGGATACGCAGTATTTT
TRBJ2-5 18 TRBV11-3 many . CASSSPPGGERKQETQYF TGTGCCAGCAGCTCCCCTCCCGGAGGGGAGAGGAAACAAGAGACCCAGTACTTC
TRBJ2-7 14 TRBV2 many TRBD1 CASTGQASSYEQYF TGTGCCAGCACCGGACAGGCTAGCTCCTACGAGCAGTACTTC
TRBJ2-3 22 TRBV28 many TRBD1 CASSGATGEAIPTSSSTDTQYF TGTGCCAGCAGTGGGGCAACAGGGGAAGCCATTCCAACCTCATCTAGCACAGATACGCAGTATTTT
TRBJ2-1 16 TRBV10-3 . TRBD1 CAIKGAGTGSYNEQFF TGTGCCATCAAGGGCGCCGGGACAGGGAGTTACAATGAGCAGTTCTTC
TRBJ1-1 17 TRBV12-5 many . CASGLVLQGLSNTEAFF TGTGCTAGTGGTTTGGTACTACAGGGCCTATCGAACACTGAAGCTTTCTTT
TRBJ2-4 18 TRBV20-1 . . CSARDIGGRSEAKNIQYF TGCAGTGCTAGAGATATAGGGGGACGCTCCGAAGCCAAAAACATTCAGTACTTC
TRBJ1-5 14 TRBV28 many . CASSLTGLHQPQHF TGTGCCAGCAGTCTTACAGGGTTACATCAGCCCCAGCATTTT
TRBJ2-1 16 TRBV20-1 few TRBD2 CSARDPASGDYNEQFF TGCAGTGCTAGAGATCCCGCTAGCGGAGACTACAATGAGCAGTTCTTC